Each of the 30 T cell receptor beta chains below was sequenced from the same sample in a study of cytomegalovirus exposure and HLA in healthy donors (dated by TCRdb to 2015 to 2018). The protocol used for the library was the immunoSEQ multiplex PCR assay. Imported from immuneACCESS, the table was reduced by TCRdb to in-frame sequences with V and J called. These copies leave out some clones; in studies compared against another copy, an unresolved V gene accounts for under half, and the cause of the remainder is not known. A total of about 160,000 clones appear in this sample, around 96% of them only once. Jointly, the top ten make up about 0.94% of the sample. Sequenced material: PBMCs. The receptor source for this set is a woman aged 18-29 years in good health and CMV-seronegative.

This sequence joins TRBV5-1 and TRBJ2-5; a possible D gene is TRBD1 (7 bases). V gave up 4 bases and J gave up 5 bases, with 18 bases separating them. The germline V gene has CDR1 SGHRS and CDR2 YFSETQ. CDR3 length: 15 amino acids. The CDR3 loop is CASSDRAGSRETQYF. The CDR3 DNA is TGCGCCAGCAGCGACAGGGCGGGGTCGCGTGAGACCCAGTACTTC. Full variable domain (missing parts from reference TRBV5-1 and TRBJ2-5): KAGVTQTPRYLIKTRGQQVTLSCSPISGHRSVSWYQQTPGQGLQFLFEYFSETQRNKGNFPGRFSGRQFSNSRSEMNVSTLELGDSALYLCASSDRAGSRETQYFGPGTRLLVL.

This sequence joins TRBV30 and TRBJ2-2; D ambiguous. Germline V lookup: CDR1 GTSNPN, CDR2 SVGIG (reference sequence). The CDR3 runs to 11 residues. Trimming cost V 7 bases and J 3 bases, with 6 bases left between them. DNA for the CDR3: TGTGCCTTTTCCTACACCGGGGAGCTGTTTTTT. Its translation: CAFSYTGELFF.

V usage is TRBV6-6 and J usage is TRBJ2-3; D might be TRBD1 (5 bases). The CDR3 runs to 13 residues. The V end was cut by 6 bases, the J end by 10 bases, with 17 bases between. CDR1 and CDR2 from the germline V gene are MNHNY and SVGAGI (reference sequence). This chain's CDR3 is CASRSIDSASQYF. The CDR3 DNA is TGTGCCAGCAGGTCTATCGACAGTGCATCGCAGTATTTT.

The rearrangement uses TRBV7-6 and TRBJ2-1; 8 bases map to TRBD1. The CDR3 is 11 residues long. Per the germline V gene, CDR1 is SGHVS and CDR2 is FNYEAQ. Trimming cost V 8 bases and J 7 bases; bases outside gene matches: 1. CDR3 amino acids: CASGTGNEQFF. The CDR3 DNA is TGTGCCAGCGGGACAGGTAATGAGCAGTTCTTC.

The chain uses TRBV4-2 and TRBJ2-7; 9 bases fit TRBD1. Trimming at V came to 3 bases and at J to 3 bases, leaving 9 bases not matched to a gene. The germline V gene encodes CDR1 LGHNA and CDR2 YNFKEQ. CDR3 length: 16 residues. The CDR3 coding sequence is TGTGCCAGCAGCCAGGCCGGGACAGGGACATTCTACGAGCAGTACTTC. It encodes CASSQAGTGTFYEQYF.

CDR3 sequence reads: CASSLGLAGASSTDTQYF. The CDR3 DNA reads TGTGCCAGCAGCTTGGGGCTAGCGGGAGCGTCTAGCACAGATACGCAGTATTTT. The chain couples TRBV5-4 to TRBJ2-3; 10 nucleotides line up with TRBD2. CDR3 length: 18 residues. J lost 0 bases, V lost 0 bases, and 7 bases had no gene match. From germline, CDR1 is SGHNT and CDR2 YYREEE (reference sequence).

The chain employs TRBV5-5 and TRBJ1-5; 10 bases align to TRBD1. J gave up 5 bases and V 7 bases, and 9 bases lay outside the gene matches. Germline V CDR1 and CDR2: SGHKS, YYEKEE (reference sequence). The CDR3 is made up of 15 amino acids. The CDR3 protein is CASSGTGEQDQPQHF. CDR3 in DNA: TGTGCCAGCTCCGGGACAGGGGAACAGGATCAGCCCCAGCATTTT.

V is TRBV29-1 and J is TRBJ1-5, with 8 positions matching TRBD1. The V gene's germline CDR1 is SQVTM and CDR2 ANQGSEA. V lost 7 bases, J lost 2 bases, and 7 bases stayed unmatched. The CDR3 runs to 14 residues. For the CDR3, the DNA is TGCAGCGCACAGGACAGGGAAGGCAATCAGCCCCAGCATTTT. Translated: CSAQDREGNQPQHF.

The rearrangement joins TRBV27 to TRBJ1-5; perhaps TRBD1 as D (5 bases). Germline assignment: CDR1 MNHEY and CDR2 SMNVEV (reference sequence). V lost 6 bases and J 6 bases, leaving 12 bases between the germline ends. This CDR3 is 13 amino acids long. CDR3 region: CASSGGGIQPQHF. In DNA, the CDR3 is TGTGCCAGCAGCGGCGGGGGGATTCAGCCCCAGCATTTT.

The chain employs TRBV6-4 and TRBJ2-3; 12 nucleotides line up with TRBD2. The ends lost 4 bases at V and 6 bases at J; junction bases unmatched: 2. The V gene's germline CDR1 is MRHNA and CDR2 SNTAGT. The CDR3 totals 14 residues. CDR3 protein: CASSASGGADTQYF. Here the CDR3 DNA reads TGTGCCAGCAGTGCTAGCGGGGGGGCCGATACGCAGTATTTT.

The CDR3 is CASSWPGQGGENYGYTF. The CDR3 DNA follows: TGTGCCAGCAGCTGGCCGGGACAGGGGGGAGAGAACTATGGCTACACCTTC. The chain has TRBV9 and TRBJ1-2; 11 nucleotides agree with TRBD1. The CDR3 covers 17 residues. Germline lookup yields CDR1 SGDLS and CDR2 YYNGEE. The ends lost 4 bases at V and 2 bases at J; junction bases unmatched: 10. The variable domain in full, with the rest retrieved from reference TRBV9 and TRBJ1-2, is DSGVTQTPKHLITATGQRVTLRCSPRSGDLSVYWYQQSLDQGLQFLIQYYNGEERAKGNILERFSAQQFPDLHSELNLSSLELGDSALYFCASSWPGQGGENYGYTFGSGTRLTVV.

Worth noting for this clone: At one boundary the junction diverges from the germline segment, which might be a read error. This chain connects TRBV29-1 to TRBJ2-5; unclear D gene. Germline lookup yields CDR1 SQVTM and CDR2 ANQGSEA. The CDR3 runs to 12 residues. The DNA for the CDR3 is TGCAGCGTTGAATTGGGCCAAGGGACCCAGTACTTC. Its translation is CSVELGQGTQYF.

The chain couples TRBV9 to TRBJ2-5; no definite D call. Germline V lookup: CDR1 SGDLS, CDR2 YYNGEE. V gave up 3 bases and J gave up 2 bases, with 11 bases separating them. CDR3 length: 14 amino acids. In nucleotides, the CDR3 is TGTGCCAGCAGCGGACTGAAAAAACAAGAGACCCAGTACTTC. It encodes CASSGLKKQETQYF.

The chain joins TRBV6-6 to TRBJ2-5, with D perhaps matching TRBD1 (5 bases). The CDR3 totals 16 residues. V shed 5 bases and J shed 0 bases, with 16 bases lying between them. Germline CDR1 reads MNHNY; CDR2 reads SVGAGI (reference sequence). CDR3 DNA: TGTGCCAGCAGTACAACAGGCCTCGGGTACCAAGAGACCCAGTACTTC. Residues: CASSTTGLGYQETQYF.

V is TRBV6-4 and J is TRBJ2-7, with 9 bases identical to TRBD1. The length of the CDR3 is 15 residues. Germline values: CDR1 MRHNA, CDR2 SNTAGT. V gave up 5 bases and J gave up 0 bases; unmatched junction bases: 5. The CDR3 nucleotides read TGTGCCAGCAGTTACGACAGGGGGTCCTCCTACGAGCAGTACTTC. It specifies CASSYDRGSSYEQYF.

The genes are TRBV18 and TRBJ2-4, with D hard to call. Germline V gene sequence: CDR1 KGHSH, CDR2 LQKENI. This CDR3 contains 12 residues. The germline V and J ends were trimmed by 3 bases and 4 bases, with 4 bases remaining between them. The CDR3 DNA is TGTGCCAGCTCACCTGAGAAAAACATTCAGTACTTC. This translates into CASSPEKNIQYF.

This chain joins TRBV4-2 and TRBJ2-7, with 11 bases matching TRBD2. Per germline, CDR1 LGHNA and CDR2 YNFKEQ. The CDR3 covers 15 residues. Trimming at V came to 1 base and at J to 4 bases, leaving 3 bases not matched to a gene. Here the CDR3 reads CASSQVAGGVYEQYF. The DNA for the CDR3 is TGTGCCAGCAGCCAAGTAGCGGGGGGGGTTTACGAGCAGTACTTC.

The rearrangement joins TRBV19 to TRBJ1-1; D is possibly TRBD1 (6 bases). In germline, CDR1 is LNHDA, CDR2 SQIVND (reference sequence). The CDR3 is 15 residues long. Trimming shortened V by 5 bases and J by 4 bases, and 17 bases separated the two germline ends. The CDR3 is CASSGPQGRSTEAFF. CDR3 nucleotides: TGTGCCAGTAGTGGGCCACAGGGAAGGTCCACTGAAGCTTTCTTT.

The V call is TRBV11-1, the J call TRBJ1-1; D unclear. V dropped 1 base and J dropped 4 bases, with 10 bases sitting between them. Germline loops: CDR1 SGHAT, CDR2 FQDESV (reference sequence). The CDR3 spans 14 residues. The CDR3, as DNA: TGTGCCAGCAGCTTAGACGTCGGGAGCACTGAAGCTTTCTTT. Protein: CASSLDVGSTEAFF. Filled out from reference TRBV11-1 and TRBJ1-1, the complete variable domain reads EAEVAQSPRYKITEKSQAVAFWCDPISGHATLYWYRQILGQGPELLVQFQDESVVDDSQLPKDRFSAERLKGVDSTLKIQPAELGDSAMYLCASSLDVGSTEAFFGQGTRLTVV.

The chain couples TRBV6-5 to TRBJ1-1; possible D gene TRBD1, 6 bases. The germline gives CDR1 MNHEY, CDR2 SVGAGI. The CDR3 loop spans 14 amino acids. The V end lost 0 bases, the J end lost 3 bases, and 8 bases lay between the germline ends. CDR3: CASSYSSGDTEAFF. As DNA, the CDR3 is TGTGCCAGCAGTTACTCGTCAGGGGACACTGAAGCTTTCTTT.

This clone was seen once. The chain carries TRBV5-1 and TRBJ1-6, with TRBD1 matching over 8 bases. This CDR3 has 15 residues. CDR1 SGHRS and CDR2 YFSETQ come from the germline V gene. V lost 4 bases and J lost 6; bases outside the gene matches: 6. In nucleotides, the CDR3 is TGCGCCAGCAGCCAAGGACAGGGCCTTAATTCACCCCTCCACTTT. Translated: CASSQGQGLNSPLHF.

V is TRBV6-6 and J is TRBJ1-3, with D possibly being TRBD1 (6 bases). V was trimmed by 6 bases and J by 1 base, leaving 13 bases between them. The CDR3 consists of 15 residues. Germline V gene sequence: CDR1 MNHNY, CDR2 SVGAGI (reference sequence). The CDR3: CASRPGQGSGNTIYF. The CDR3 nucleotides are TGTGCCAGCAGGCCAGGTCAGGGGTCTGGAAACACCATATATTTT.

The V call is TRBV7-9, the J call TRBJ2-7; TRBD1 aligns across 9 bases. V trimming: 3 bases; J trimming: 4 bases; junction bases outside the gene matches: 10. The CDR3 length is 16 residues. From germline, CDR1 is SEHNR and CDR2 FQNEAQ (reference sequence). Written as DNA, the CDR3 is TGTGCCAGCAGCTTGACCGGGACAGGGCCAGAGTACGAGCAGTACTTC. Protein product: CASSLTGTGPEYEQYF.

This clone showed up just once. The chain couples TRBV12-5 to TRBJ1-2; D may be TRBD1 (6 bases). The germline CDR1 and CDR2 sequences are LGHNT and FRNRAP. Trimming removed 5 bases from V and 8 bases from J, with 18 bases in between. The CDR3 is 14 residues long. CDR3 DNA sequence: TGTGCTAGTGGTCTCGGACAGACCTTGGGGGGCTACACCTTC. Translation: CASGLGQTLGGYTF.

This rearrangement joins TRBV15 to TRBJ1-4; D gene uncertain. V lost 1 base and J 8 bases, leaving 14 bases between the germline ends. Germline CDR1 and CDR2: LNHNV and YYDKDF (reference sequence). This CDR3 comprises 15 residues. The CDR3 region has the DNA TGTGCCACCAGCAGAGGAAGGGATGGAGGAGAAAAACTGTTTTTT. Amino acid sequence: CATSRGRDGGEKLFF.

This rearrangement joins TRBV19 to TRBJ2-2; D is possibly TRBD2 (5 bases). Trimming removed 3 bases at V and 0 bases at J, with 11 bases between. This CDR3 has 16 residues. CDR1 and CDR2 (germline): LNHDA, SQIVND (reference sequence). CDR3 sequence reads: CASSIGVKPNTGELFF. In nucleotides, the CDR3 is TGTGCCAGTAGTATCGGGGTAAAACCGAACACCGGGGAGCTGTTTTTT.

J is TRBJ1-1 and V is TRBV19; 8 nucleotides match TRBD1. From germline, CDR1 is LNHDA and CDR2 SQIVND (reference sequence). V lost 7 bases and J lost 5; bases outside the gene matches: 9. The CDR3 runs to 14 residues. CDR3 bases: TGTGCCAGTACCCTCGGACAGGGAAGGACTGAAGCTTTCTTT. It specifies CASTLGQGRTEAFF.

V gene TRBV11-2 combines with J gene TRBJ2-1, with TRBD2 as a possible D gene (7 bases). The CDR3 covers 15 residues. The germline V and J ends were trimmed by 1 base and 9 bases, with 16 bases remaining between them. The germline gives CDR1 SGHAT, CDR2 FQNNGV. CDR3 protein: CASSLGRGGGIEQFF. In DNA, the CDR3 is TGTGCCAGCAGCTTAGGGAGAGGGGGGGGTATTGAGCAGTTCTTC.

Only a few counts were recorded for this clone. The V and J genes are TRBV30 and TRBJ1-1; 8 bases align to TRBD1. CDR3 length: 12 residues. CDR1 is GTSNPN and CDR2 is SVGIG in the germline V gene (reference sequence). V trimming: 2 bases; J trimming: 13 bases; junction bases outside the gene matches: 9. CDR3 residues: CAWSRDRQVGFF. The CDR3 DNA reads TGTGCCTGGAGTCGGGACAGGCAAGTTGGTTTCTTT. The full variable domain, rest sourced from reference TRBV30 and TRBJ1-1, is SQTIHQWPATLVQPVGSPLSLECTVEGTSNPNLYWYRQAAGRGLQLLFYSVGIGQISSEVPQNLSASRPQDRQFILSSKKLLLSDSGFYLCAWSRDRQVGFFGQGTRLTVV.

The genes are TRBV5-5 and TRBJ1-1; 7 nucleotides align to TRBD1. This CDR3 spans 14 amino acids. V dropped 3 bases and J dropped 2; count of bases not matched to a gene: 4. Germline CDR1 SGHKS, CDR2 YYEKEE (reference sequence). In nucleotides, the CDR3 is TGTGCCAGCAGCTCGGACAGGATCAACACTGAAGCTTTCTTT. This translates into CASSSDRINTEAFF.